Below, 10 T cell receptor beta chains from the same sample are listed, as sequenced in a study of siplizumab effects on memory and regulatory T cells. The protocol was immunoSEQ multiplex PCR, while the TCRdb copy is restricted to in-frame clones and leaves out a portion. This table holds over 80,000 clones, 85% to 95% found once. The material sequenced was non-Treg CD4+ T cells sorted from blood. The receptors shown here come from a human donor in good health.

The chain's CDR3 is CASSLIAGPGSETQYF. DNA for the CDR3: TGCGCCAGCAGCTTGATAGCTGGTCCAGGGTCGGAGACCCAGTACTTC. The chain has TRBV5-1 and TRBJ2-5; a weak D match, TRBD1 (5 bases). The CDR3 runs 16 residues. Germline CDR1 SGHRS, CDR2 YFSETQ. Trimming removed 1 base at V and 5 bases at J, with 18 bases between.

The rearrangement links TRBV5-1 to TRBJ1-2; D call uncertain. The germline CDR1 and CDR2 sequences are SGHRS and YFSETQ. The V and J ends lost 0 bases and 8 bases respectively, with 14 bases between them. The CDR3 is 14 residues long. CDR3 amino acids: CASSLEMGMGGYTF. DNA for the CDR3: TGCGCCAGCAGCTTGGAGATGGGAATGGGAGGCTACACCTTC.

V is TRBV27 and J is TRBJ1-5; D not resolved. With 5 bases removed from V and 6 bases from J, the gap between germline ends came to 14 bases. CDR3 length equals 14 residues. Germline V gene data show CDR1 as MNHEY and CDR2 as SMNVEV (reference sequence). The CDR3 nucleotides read TGTGCCAGCAGTCATACCGGTAAGGGTCAGCCCCAGCATTTT. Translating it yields CASSHTGKGQPQHF.

The CDR3 region is CASRDRTGGYTGELFF. Here the CDR3 DNA reads TGTGCCAGTAGAGACCGGACAGGGGGCTACACCGGGGAGCTGTTTTTT. The chain has TRBV19 and TRBJ2-2, with 11 bases lining up with TRBD1. V dropped 6 bases and J dropped 3; count of bases not matched to a gene: 6. Germline V lookup: CDR1 LNHDA, CDR2 SQIVND (reference sequence). CDR3 length: 16 amino acids.

CDR3 protein: CASSLAGFADTQYF. CDR3 coding DNA: TGTGCCAGCAGCTTAGCTGGTTTTGCAGATACGCAGTATTTT. The gene calls are TRBV7-9 and TRBJ2-3; no clear D gene. Germline V gene data show CDR1 as SEHNR and CDR2 as FQNEAQ (reference sequence). V was trimmed by 0 bases and J by 4 bases, leaving 8 bases between them. CDR3 length: 14 amino acids.

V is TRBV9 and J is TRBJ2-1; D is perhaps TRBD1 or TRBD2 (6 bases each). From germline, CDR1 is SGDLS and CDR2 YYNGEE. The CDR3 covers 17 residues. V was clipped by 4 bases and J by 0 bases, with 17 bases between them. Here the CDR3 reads CASSLPSGGGSYNEQFF. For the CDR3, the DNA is TGTGCCAGCAGCCTTCCCTCCGGGGGCGGCTCCTACAATGAGCAGTTCTTC.

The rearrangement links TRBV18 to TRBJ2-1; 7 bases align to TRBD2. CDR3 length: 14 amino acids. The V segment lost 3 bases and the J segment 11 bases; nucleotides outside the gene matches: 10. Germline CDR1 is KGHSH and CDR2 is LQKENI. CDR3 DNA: TGTGCCAGCTCACCGTCGGCGGGAGTAGAGCAGCAGTTCTTC. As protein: CASSPSAGVEQQFF.

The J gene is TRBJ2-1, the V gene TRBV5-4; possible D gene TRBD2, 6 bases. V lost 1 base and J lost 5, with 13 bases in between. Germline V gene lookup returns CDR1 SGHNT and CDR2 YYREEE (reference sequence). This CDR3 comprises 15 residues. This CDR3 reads CASSLPRDLNNEQFF. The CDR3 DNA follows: TGTGCCAGCAGCTTGCCGCGGGACTTAAACAATGAGCAGTTCTTC.

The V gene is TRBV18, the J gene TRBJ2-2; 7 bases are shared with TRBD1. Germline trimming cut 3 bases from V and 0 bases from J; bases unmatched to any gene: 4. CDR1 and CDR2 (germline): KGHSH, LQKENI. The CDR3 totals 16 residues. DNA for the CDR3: TGTGCCAGCTCACCTCAGGGGGTCGCGAACACCGGGGAGCTGTTTTTT. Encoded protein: CASSPQGVANTGELFF.

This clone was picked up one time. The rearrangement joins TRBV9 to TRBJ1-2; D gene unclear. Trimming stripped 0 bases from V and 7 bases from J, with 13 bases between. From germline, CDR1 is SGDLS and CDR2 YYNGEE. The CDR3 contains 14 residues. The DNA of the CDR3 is TGTGCCAGCAGCGTAGCCAGGTCTGGTGGTGGCTACACCTTC. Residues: CASSVARSGGGYTF. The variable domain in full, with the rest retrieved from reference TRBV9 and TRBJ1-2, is DSGVTQTPKHLITATGQRVTLRCSPRSGDLSVYWYQQSLDQGLQFLIQYYNGEERAKGNILERFSAQQFPDLHSELNLSSLELGDSALYFCASSVARSGGGYTFGSGTRLTVV.